This record covers a single TCR beta chain. This CDR3 contains 12 residues. Trimming pared 2 bases from V and 8 bases from J, leaving 6 bases between. Here immunoSEQ multiplex PCR was the method, and the copy in TCRdb shows in-frame clones only, minus some. The sample lists around 84,000 clones, over 65% occurring once. These data originate in a study of blood T cell repertoires in COVID-19. Study-level background: PBMCs, B-cell-depleted T cells, or T cells provided the cDNA or gDNA that made up the material.

J is TRBJ2-2 and V is TRBV12-3 or TRBV12-4; maybe TRBD1 (5 bases). Sequencing was done on a sample of peripheral blood. This receptor was identified in a man aged 50-60 years with active or convalescent COVID-19. CDR3 sequence reads: CASSLNRGELFF. CDR3 nucleotide sequence: TGTGCCAGCAGTTTAAACAGGGGGGAGCTGTTTTTT.